The 3 T cell receptor beta chains below come from one sample, sequenced in a study of T cells in Graves' hyperthyroidism and ophthalmopathy. Amplification targeted TCR beta CDR3 regions from RNA transcripts. In the first-round RT-PCR of the TCR CDR3, the HTBI primer set was used. TCRdb re-analysed the multiplex PCR reads in MiXCR, keeping a single row per CDR3 protein. In the table there are approximately 560,000 distinct CDR3 sequences, about 45% of which are singletons. Sequences were obtained from peripheral blood or thyroid tissue (not recorded which). The receptor source for this set is a woman under 30 with Graves' hyperthyroidism.

The chain combines TRBV7-2 with TRBJ1-1, with unresolved D. Trimming left V 4 bases short and J 4 bases short, with 13 bases between. Germline CDR1 and CDR2: SGHTA and FQGNSA. CDR3 length: 14 amino acids. Here the CDR3 reads CASSSGLLGTEAFF. The CDR3 coding sequence is TGTGCCAGCAGCTCCGGCCTTTTAGGCACTGAAGCTTTCTTT.

The J gene is TRBJ2-7, the V gene TRBV10-3, with D tentatively TRBD1 (5 bases). In germline, CDR1 is ENHRY, CDR2 SYGVKD. The V gene lost 10 bases and the J gene lost 4 bases, with 14 bases spanning the gap. The CDR3 runs 12 residues. The CDR3 here is CASSSTAYEQYF. The CDR3 DNA reads as TGTGCCAGCAGCTCGACAGCGTACGAGCAGTACTTC.

V gene TRBV29-1 combines with J gene TRBJ2-7; the D is unclear. The CDR3 covers 15 residues. The germline gives CDR1 SQVTM, CDR2 ANQGSEA. V shed 2 bases and J shed 2 bases, with 16 bases lying between them. CDR3 sequence (DNA): TGCAGCGTTGAATTGAGGTCAGATAAACCCTACGAGCAGTACTTC. Translation: CSVELRSDKPYEQYF.